These 18 T cell receptor beta chains were all obtained from the same sample, sequenced in a study of T cell responses to AZD1222 COVID-19 vaccine. The method was immunoSEQ multiplex PCR; TCRdb's version includes in-frame clones alone and lacks a portion of them. The sample holds roughly 110,000 clones, 90% to 95% seen once. This specimen consisted of peripheral blood, obtained 28 days after the second AZD1222 dose. These receptors were obtained from an adult who received the AZD1222 COVID-19 vaccine.

As DNA, the CDR3 is TGTGCCAGCAGTTTACGGCAGGGATCCTACTCCTACGAGCAGTACTTC. This codes for CASSLRQGSYSYEQYF. J is TRBJ2-7 and V is TRBV27; tentative D call: TRBD1 (5 bases). Germline V lookup: CDR1 MNHEY, CDR2 SMNVEV (reference sequence). This CDR3 is 16 amino acids long. Between the trimmed V and J ends, which lost 2 bases and 0 bases, there was a span of 14 bases.

The rearrangement uses TRBV28 and TRBJ2-5, with TRBD1 matching 11 bases. Germline assignment: CDR1 MDHEN and CDR2 SYDVKM. After removal of 11 bases from V and 1 base from J, the junction contained 3 bases not matched to a gene. This CDR3 comprises 13 residues. The CDR3, as DNA: TGTGCCTCGGGACAGGGGGGCCAAGAGACCCAGTACTTC. Amino acid sequence: CASGQGGQETQYF.

This clone was detected once. This chain links TRBV6-5 with TRBJ1-1; D ambiguous. The germline CDR1 and CDR2 sequences are MNHEY and SVGAGI. This CDR3 spans 14 amino acids. The V end lost 5 bases, the J end lost 6 bases, and 16 bases lay between the germline ends. CDR3 region: CASSPPRLNSEAFF. Written as DNA, the CDR3 is TGTGCCAGCAGTCCCCCCCGACTCAACTCTGAAGCTTTCTTT.

The chain links TRBV28 to TRBJ2-3, with D unclear. Trimming removed 7 bases from V and 0 bases from J, with 8 bases in between. The germline CDR1 and CDR2 sequences are MDHEN and SYDVKM. CDR3 size: 13 residues. This CDR3 reads CASKVLSTDTQYF. The CDR3 region has the DNA TGTGCCAGCAAGGTGCTTAGCACAGATACGCAGTATTTT. The whole variable domain, filled in from reference TRBV28 and TRBJ2-3, reads DVKVTQSSRYLVKRTGEKVFLECVQDMDHENMFWYRQDPGLGLRLIYFSYDVKMKEKGDIPEGYSVSREKKERFSLILESASTNQTSMYLCASKVLSTDTQYFGPGTRLTVL.

V is TRBV14 and J is TRBJ2-1; D gene unclear. Trimming removed 1 base from V and 6 bases from J, with 16 bases in between. The CDR3 runs 16 residues. Germline loops: CDR1 SGHDN, CDR2 FVKESK. The CDR3 region has the DNA TGTGCCAGCAGCCAAGGAATGGGAACAGTCCGCAATGAGCAGTTCTTC. Protein sequence: CASSQGMGTVRNEQFF. Full variable domain (missing parts from reference TRBV14 and TRBJ2-1): EAGVTQFPSHSVIEKGQTVTLRCDPISGHDNLYWYRRVMGKEIKFLLHFVKESKQDESGMPNNRFLAERTGGTYSTLKVQPAELEDSGVYFCASSQGMGTVRNEQFFGPGTRLTVL.

The V gene is TRBV15, the J gene TRBJ1-2; 7 bases agree with TRBD1. Trimming removed 3 bases from V and 8 bases from J; junction bases left unmatched: 6. Germline V CDR1 and CDR2: LNHNV, YYDKDF (reference sequence). The CDR3 covers 13 residues. The CDR3 region has the DNA TGTGCCACCAGCAGCCTCGGACAGGAGGGCTACACCTTC. It translates to CATSSLGQEGYTF.

The J gene is TRBJ1-5, the V gene TRBV7-9, with D unresolved. Germline CDR1 is SEHNR and CDR2 is FQNEAQ (reference sequence). V was pared by 3 bases and J by 2 bases, with 14 bases between. This CDR3 is 16 amino acids long. The CDR3 protein is CASSLSGGVGNQPQHF. Here the CDR3 DNA reads TGTGCCAGCAGCTTGAGTGGCGGGGTTGGCAATCAGCCCCAGCATTTT.

The V and J genes are TRBV25-1 and TRBJ2-2, with 7 nucleotides matching TRBD1. V lost 5 bases, J lost 3 bases, and 6 bases stayed unmatched. Germline V gene lookup returns CDR1 MGHDK and CDR2 SYGVNS. The CDR3 loop spans 15 amino acids. The CDR3 is CASSPQGVDTGELFF. The CDR3 nucleotides are TGTGCCAGCAGTCCCCAGGGGGTGGACACCGGGGAGCTGTTTTTT.

V is TRBV18 and J is TRBJ2-1; 9 positions match TRBD2. The CDR3 length is 17 residues. The V gene's germline CDR1 is KGHSH and CDR2 LQKENI. V shed 1 base and J 0 bases; nucleotides not matched to a gene: 4. In DNA form, the CDR3 reads TGTGCCAGCTCACCACTCTATAGCGGGAGCTCCTACAATGAGCAGTTCTTC. It yields the protein CASSPLYSGSSYNEQFF.

CDR3 sequence reads: CASSFGGAMNTEAFF. The CDR3, as DNA: TGTGCCAGCAGCTTCGGCGGGGCGATGAACACTGAAGCTTTCTTT. The chain is built from TRBV7-2 and TRBJ1-1, with D maybe TRBD1 (5 bases). V was shortened by 3 bases and J by 0 bases, with 11 bases between the two germline ends. Looked up from germline, CDR1 is SGHTA and CDR2 is FQGNSA. This CDR3 spans 15 amino acids.

This chain connects TRBV6-2 or TRBV6-3 to TRBJ1-1; D remains ambiguous. The CDR3 has 12 residues. The V and J ends lost 5 bases and 4 bases respectively, with 8 bases between them. Germline values: CDR1 MNHEY, CDR2 SVGEGT. CDR3 DNA sequence: TGTGCCAGCAGTCCCCTGGGCACTGAAGCTTTCTTT. This gives the protein CASSPLGTEAFF.

CDR3 sequence reads: CASSLAGVRAPTNEKLFF. Written as DNA, the CDR3 is TGTGCCAGCAGCTTAGCGGGGGTGAGGGCCCCGACTAATGAAAAACTGTTTTTT. This chain links TRBV7-2 with TRBJ1-4; D possibly corresponds to TRBD1 (5 bases). With 0 bases removed from V and 2 bases from J, the gap between germline ends came to 16 bases. Germline CDR1 SGHTA, CDR2 FQGNSA. The CDR3 covers 18 residues. The whole variable domain, filled in from reference TRBV7-2 and TRBJ1-4, reads GAGVSQSPSNKVTEKGKDVELRCDPISGHTALYWYRQSLGQGLEFLIYFQGNSAPDKSGLPSDRFSAERTGGSVSTLTIQRTQQEDSAVYLCASSLAGVRAPTNEKLFFGSGTQLSVL.

The chain links TRBV28 to TRBJ1-5; D remains unclear. V lost 4 bases, J lost 7 bases, and 8 bases lay in between. The germline CDR1 and CDR2 sequences are MDHEN and SYDVKM. This CDR3 has 12 residues. CDR3 in DNA: TGTGCCAGCAGTTCCCCAGCGCAGCCCCAGCATTTT. This gives the protein CASSSPAQPQHF.

The chain is built from TRBV6-5 and TRBJ2-7; D may be TRBD1 or TRBD2 (7 bases each). Trimming removed 0 bases at V and 4 bases at J, with 13 bases between. Germline CDR1 MNHEY, CDR2 SVGAGI. This CDR3 comprises 15 residues. The CDR3 region has the DNA TGTGCCAGCAGTTACTCGCAGGGGGGGAAATACGAGCAGTACTTC. This encodes CASSYSQGGKYEQYF.

The table lists this clone with a count of one. The V gene is TRBV2, the J gene TRBJ1-5; 9 nucleotides align to TRBD1. V gave up 6 bases and J gave up 7 bases; unmatched junction bases: 7. In germline, CDR1 is SNHLY, CDR2 FYNNEI. The CDR3 spans 14 residues. The CDR3 region is CASRGQGDVQPQHF. In DNA, the CDR3 is TGTGCCAGCAGGGGACAGGGCGACGTCCAGCCCCAGCATTTT.

The chain links TRBV19 to TRBJ1-1; TRBD1 agrees at 11 bases. Trimming at V came to 2 bases and at J to 0 bases, leaving 5 bases not matched to a gene. The V gene's germline CDR1 is LNHDA and CDR2 SQIVND (reference sequence). This CDR3 is built from 17 residues. The CDR3 DNA sequence: TGTGCCAGTAGTATAACTGGGACAGGGGGGATGAACACTGAAGCTTTCTTT. Protein product: CASSITGTGGMNTEAFF.

J is TRBJ1-6 and V is TRBV5-1; TRBD1 matches at 7 bases. The CDR3 runs to 14 residues. The trim removed 4 bases at V and 6 bases at J, leaving 4 bases unmatched. The V gene's germline CDR1 is SGHRS and CDR2 YFSETQ. CDR3 amino acids: CASSPGQSNSPLHF. CDR3 nucleotide sequence: TGCGCCAGCAGCCCGGGACAGAGTAATTCACCCCTCCACTTT.

The chain has TRBV29-1 and TRBJ2-7; maybe TRBD2 (5 bases). The CDR3 runs 14 residues. Germline loops: CDR1 SQVTM, CDR2 ANQGSEA. V was cut by 2 bases and J by 4 bases, with 15 bases left in between. The CDR3: CSVERDEGSYEQYF. The CDR3 region has the DNA TGCAGCGTTGAAAGAGACGAGGGAAGTTACGAGCAGTACTTC.